The clone carrying this T cell receptor gamma chain was observed a few times. This entry is derived from a study of gamma-delta T cells after stem cell transplantation. The CDR3 contains 13 residues. V lost 2 bases, J lost 6 bases, and 7 bases stayed unmatched. The germline V gene encodes CDR1 EGSTGY and CDR2 YDSYTSSV. TCRdb reran clone calling via CATT on the RT-PCR reads. The sample has about 1,100 gamma-chain clones; less than 30% are singletons. The sequenced sample was gamma-delta T cells. This rearrangement joins TRGV4 to TRGJ1 or TRGJ2. The J gene, left out of TCRdb, was set here by checking the DNA against germline. This TCR derives from a human donor. It is not recorded whose cells these are; they may come from a transplant donor. The CDR3 region is CATWDESLYKKLF. The CDR3 nucleotides are TGTGCCACCTGGGATGAAAGTCTTTATAAGAAACTCTTT.